This T cell receptor (beta chain) was sequenced during a study of vaccination and CD4 T cells after COVID-19. Study-wide findings and caveats: Detection of a median roughly 85% of reactive clones in convalescent patients was confined to the period after vaccination.

The Oncomine TCR Beta short-read assay was applied to DNA of cultured CD4+ T cells. TCRdb re-called the PCR reads with MiXCR, one entry per CDR3 protein. The table lists about 11,000 distinct CDR3 sequences, roughly 24% of them singletons, with 24% in the top ten. This clonotype was counted once. No antigen is known for it. J gave up 7 bases and V 8 bases, and 6 bases lay outside the gene matches. The CDR3 runs 13 residues. Germline assignment: CDR1 MNHNS and CDR2 SASEGT. Treatment specified: roughly 10-day PBMC culture with coronavirus spike peptide pools or control peptides (ViraFEST assay). This sequence originates from a human donor who had recovered from COVID-19. The J gene is TRBJ2-2, the V gene TRBV6-1; 8 bases fit TRBD1. Sample: CD4+ T cells from blood, cultured in vitro, taken after SARS-CoV-2 vaccination. DNA for the CDR3: TGTGCCAGCCAGGACAGGGCAATCGGGGAGCTGTTTTTT. It yields the protein CASQDRAIGELFF.